This T cell receptor beta chain originates from a study of blood T cell repertoires in COVID-19. Study information: The study drew acute and convalescent COVID-19 samples from the United States, Italy and Spain. Sources were T cells, B-cell-depleted T cells, or PBMCs; the material itself was cDNA or gDNA.

As handled by the study authors: Using reference gene primer amplification, nucleated cell counts were estimated. Sequenced by immunoSEQ multiplex PCR; TCRdb stores in-frame clones only, minus some. Clone size and V and J calls were adopted from that table, with D and trimming inferred from the DNA. This sample has roughly 100,000 clones, with about 80% found just once. The sequencing sample was made of peripheral blood. This receptor was identified in a human donor in a cohort sampled during active COVID-19.

CDR3 in DNA: TGTGCCAGTAGCACGGGACTAGCGGGCTACGAGCAGTACTTC. Translation gives CASSTGLAGYEQYF. V and J are TRBV19 and TRBJ2-7; 12 bases map to TRBD2. Germline trimming cut 6 bases from V and 3 bases from J; bases unmatched to any gene: 3. The CDR3 consists of 14 residues. From germline, CDR1 is LNHDA and CDR2 SQIVND (reference sequence).